Following are 21 T cell receptor gamma chains from one sample sequenced in a study of gamma-delta T cells after stem cell transplantation. TCRdb re-processed the RT-PCR reads via CATT. Of 950 to 1,500 gamma-chain clones in the sample, about 15% were seen once. Sequencing was carried out using gamma-delta T cells. All receptors derive from a human donor. It is not recorded whose cells these are; they may come from a transplant donor.

V and J are TRGV9 and TRGJP1. The V gene end was trimmed by 0 bases and the J gene end by 12 bases; junction bases not matched to a gene: 10. The CDR3 totals 14 residues. Looked up from germline, CDR1 is GITISATS and CDR2 is ISYDGTV (reference sequence). CDR3 sequence reads: CALWEVQGSRFKIF. The CDR3 DNA follows: TGTGCCTTGTGGGAGGTGCAGGGGTCTCGGTTCAAGATATTT.

This clone was found a few times. The V call is TRGV3, the J call TRGJP2. This CDR3 is 17 amino acids long. V lost 0 bases and J lost 11; bases outside the gene matches: 18. The germline gives CDR1 VTNTFY, CDR2 YDVSTARD (reference sequence). CDR3 nucleotide sequence: TGTGCCACCTGGGACAGGCTAAAGTATGGGAAGGGCTGGATCAAGACGTTT. Its translation is CATWDRLKYGKGWIKTF.

Regarding this clone: A clone one base away is much larger, so this may be a read error. This sequence joins TRGV4 and TRGJ1 or TRGJ2. Germline V gene data show CDR1 as EGSTGY and CDR2 as YDSYTSSV. The CDR3 loop spans 13 amino acids. CDR3 protein: CATWDVNCYKKLF. The DNA of the CDR3 is TGTGCCACCTGGGATGTGAATTGTTATAAGAAACTCTTT.

This clone is large (0.1 to 1%) in the sample. The CDR3 region has the DNA TGTGCCACCTGGGACAGGGGAGATAAGAAACTCTTT. Translation gives CATWDRGDKKLF. The chain carries TRGV5 and TRGJ1 or TRGJ2. CDR3 length: 12 amino acids. The junction had 4 bases not matched to a gene; V was cut back by 0 bases and J by 8 bases. The germline CDR1 and CDR2 sequences are VINAFY and YDVSNSKD.

This chain links TRGV5 with TRGJP1. In germline, CDR1 is VINAFY, CDR2 YDVSNSKD. The CDR3 sequence is 16 residues long. With 0 bases clipped from V and 0 bases from J, the junction kept 4 bases outside the gene matches. The CDR3 protein is CATWDRPDTTGWFKIF. In DNA, the CDR3 is TGTGCCACCTGGGACAGGCCGGATACCACTGGTTGGTTCAAGATATTT.

This clone was seen a handful of times. The chain carries TRGV8 and TRGJ1 or TRGJ2. CDR3 length equals 12 residues. Unmatched junction bases numbered 3, after V lost 4 bases and J lost 3 bases. CDR1 VENAVY and CDR2 YDSYNSRV come from the germline V gene. CDR3 sequence reads: CATWETYYKKLF. The CDR3, as DNA: TGTGCCACCTGGGAAACTTATTATAAGAAACTCTTT.

V usage is TRGV2 and J usage is TRGJ1 or TRGJ2. Germline CDR1 EGSNGY, CDR2 YDSYNSKV. The V segment lost 4 bases and the J segment 4 bases; nucleotides outside the gene matches: 10. This CDR3 comprises 14 residues. DNA of the CDR3: TGTGCCACCTGGGAAGGGGAGGGGTATTATAAGAAACTCTTT. Translating gives CATWEGEGYYKKLF.

As for this clone: The same CDR3 is also encoded by other DNA sequences in this sample. The gene calls are TRGV5 and TRGJP1. Looked up from germline, CDR1 is VINAFY and CDR2 is YDVSNSKD. With V trimmed by 0 bases and J by 6 bases, 7 bases remained unmatched. There are 15 residues in the CDR3. DNA for the CDR3: TGTGCCACCTGGGACAGGCAAGGGGCTGGTTGGTTCAAGATATTT. This codes for CATWDRQGAGWFKIF.

This rearrangement joins TRGV5 to TRGJP1. Looked up from germline, CDR1 is VINAFY and CDR2 is YDVSNSKD. The CDR3 contains 15 residues. The trim removed 0 bases at V and 0 bases at J, leaving 1 base unmatched. In nucleotides, the CDR3 is TGTGCCACCTGGGACAGGTATACCACTGGTTGGTTCAAGATATTT. This sequence encodes CATWDRYTTGWFKIF.

By share, this clone counts as large. This same CDR3 is encoded by further DNA sequences in the sample. The chain recombines TRGV9 with TRGJP. Germline CDR1 GITISATS, CDR2 ISYDGTV (reference sequence). J was trimmed by 8 bases and V by 0 bases; bases with no gene match: 1. The CDR3 consists of 15 residues. CDR3 region: CALWEVQLGKKIKVF. As DNA, the CDR3 is TGTGCCTTGTGGGAGGTGCAGTTGGGCAAAAAAATCAAGGTATTT.

Comment on this clone: Being one base from a much bigger clone, this may be a read error. The chain is built from TRGV8 and TRGJ1 or TRGJ2. CDR3 length equals 14 residues. Looked up from germline, CDR1 is VENAVY and CDR2 is YDSYNSRV. The CDR3 DNA reads as TGTGCCACCTGGGATAATTGGAATTATTATAACAAACTCTTT. Protein product: CATWDNWNYYNKLF.

With respect to this clone: A much larger clone differs from this one at a single base, so this may be a read error. The chain joins TRGV9 to TRGJP. CDR3 length: 17 amino acids. From germline, CDR1 is GITISATS and CDR2 ISYDGTV (reference sequence). The CDR3 sequence is CALWEVPQELGKKNKVF. As DNA, the CDR3 is TGTGCCTTGTGGGAGGTCCCCCAAGAGTTGGGCAAAAAAAACAAGGTATTT.

This clone was found a few times. V is TRGV9 and J is TRGJ1 or TRGJ2. J lost 0 bases, V lost 1 base, and 15 bases had no gene match. This CDR3 contains 18 residues. Germline V gene sequence: CDR1 GITISATS, CDR2 ISYDGTV (reference sequence). CDR3 coding DNA: TGTGCCTTGTGGGAGGTCCGCGAAAACCCCTTGAATTATTATAAGAAACTCTTT. Residues: CALWEVRENPLNYYKKLF.

The sample holds a few counts of this clone. In the same sample, other DNA sequences code for this CDR3. The chain is built from TRGV9 and TRGJ1 or TRGJ2. V lost 2 bases and J lost 2; bases outside the gene matches: 3. Germline V CDR1 and CDR2: GITISATS, ISYDGTV (reference sequence). CDR3 length: 13 amino acids. The CDR3 here is CALWEGHYYKKLF. CDR3 in DNA: TGTGCCTTGTGGGAGGGTCATTATTATAAGAAACTCTTT.

By its share, this clone is large. V gene TRGV2 combines with J gene TRGJ1 or TRGJ2. Germline lookup yields CDR1 EGSNGY and CDR2 YDSYNSKV. The CDR3 has 11 residues. The V and J ends lost 4 bases and 9 bases, in that order; junction bases with no gene match: 6. CDR3 region: CATWDQRKKLF. In nucleotides, the CDR3 is TGTGCCACCTGGGATCAACGTAAGAAACTCTTT.

Notes on this clone: Since a much larger clone is just one base distant, this may be a read error. The chain has TRGV5 and TRGJ1 or TRGJ2. The CDR3 totals 11 residues. The J segment lost 8 bases and the V segment lost 4 bases, leaving 5 bases of the junction unmatched. Germline V gene sequence: CDR1 VINAFY, CDR2 YDVSNSKD. The DNA of the CDR3 is TGTGCCACCTGGGATCACCATAAGAAACTCTTT. It codes for CATWDHHKKLF.

By share, this clone ranks as large. This chain joins TRGV4 and TRGJ1 or TRGJ2. CDR3 length: 14 amino acids. V was pared by 0 bases and J by 3 bases, with 5 bases of the junction left unmatched. The germline V gene has CDR1 EGSTGY and CDR2 YDSYTSSV. CDR3 sequence: CATWDGPFYYKKLF. For the CDR3, the DNA is TGTGCCACCTGGGATGGGCCTTTTTATTATAAGAAACTCTTT.

By proportion, this clone is large. CDR3 amino acids: CATWDRLGTTGWFKIF. For the CDR3, the DNA is TGTGCCACCTGGGACAGGCTTGGTACCACTGGTTGGTTCAAGATATTT. The rearrangement uses TRGV5 and TRGJP1. Per the germline V gene, CDR1 is VINAFY and CDR2 is YDVSNSKD. The CDR3 is 16 amino acids. The J segment lost 1 base and the V segment lost 0 bases, leaving 5 bases of the junction unmatched.

As to this clone: This may be a read error: a much more frequent sequence differs by one nucleotide. V and J are TRGV9 and TRGJP. Germline V gene data show CDR1 as GITISATS and CDR2 as ISYDGTV (reference sequence). CDR3 length equals 15 residues. The chain's CDR3 is CALWAQELGEKIKVF. The CDR3 coding sequence is TGTGCCTTGTGGGCGCAAGAGTTGGGCGAAAAAATCAAGGTATTT.

By its share, this clone is large. The chain carries TRGV4 and TRGJ1 or TRGJ2. The J segment lost 10 bases and the V segment lost 1 base, leaving 4 bases of the junction unmatched. The CDR3 contains 11 residues. The germline gives CDR1 EGSTGY, CDR2 YDSYTSSV. CDR3 sequence reads: CATWDGPKKLF. The CDR3 bases are TGTGCCACCTGGGATGGACCGAAGAAACTCTTT.

The rearrangement uses TRGV3 and TRGJ1 or TRGJ2. CDR1 VTNTFY and CDR2 YDVSTARD come from the germline V gene (reference sequence). V trimming: 3 bases; J trimming: 9 bases; junction bases outside the gene matches: 11. The CDR3 length is 13 residues. Here the CDR3 reads CATWDPPPLKKLF. CDR3 bases: TGTGCCACCTGGGACCCCCCGCCCCTTAAGAAACTCTTT.